These 21 T cell receptor beta chains were sequenced from one sample in a study of brain T cells in children with intractable seizures. Here immunoSEQ multiplex PCR was the method, and the copy in TCRdb shows in-frame clones only, minus some. Among 70,000 to 90,000 clones, 85% to 95% were seen once, and the ten largest hold 1.5% to 1.7%. The sequencing here drew on peripheral blood, taken at surgery. The receptors were gathered from a boy under two years old with tuberous sclerosis and intractable seizures.

The chain recombines TRBV7-2 with TRBJ2-7; perhaps TRBD2 as D (7 bases). The CDR3 length is 15 residues. Trimming took off 3 bases at V and 3 bases at J, with 15 bases between the two ends. The V gene's germline CDR1 is SGHTA and CDR2 FQGNSA. CDR3 loop: CASSFYSGEGYEQYF. As DNA, the CDR3 is TGTGCCAGCAGCTTTTATTCAGGGGAGGGCTACGAGCAGTACTTC.

This clone appeared a single time. The rearrangement links TRBV9 to TRBJ1-3; D not certain. The CDR3 runs to 15 residues. Germline V gene lookup returns CDR1 SGDLS and CDR2 YYNGEE. The V end was cut by 0 bases, the J end by 0 bases, with 7 bases between. The CDR3 is CASSVAWDSGNTIYF. The DNA for the CDR3 is TGTGCCAGCAGCGTAGCTTGGGACTCTGGAAACACCATATATTTT. The variable domain in full, completed from reference TRBV9 and TRBJ1-3, reads DSGVTQTPKHLITATGQRVTLRCSPRSGDLSVYWYQQSLDQGLQFLIQYYNGEERAKGNILERFSAQQFPDLHSELNLSSLELGDSALYFCASSVAWDSGNTIYFGEGSWLTVV.

This clone occurred once. The J gene is TRBJ2-1, the V gene TRBV5-1, with D possibly being TRBD1 or TRBD2 (7 bases each). The germline V and J ends were trimmed by 7 bases and 8 bases, with 25 bases remaining between them. The CDR3 loop spans 16 amino acids. Germline loops: CDR1 SGHRS, CDR2 YFSETQ. The DNA for the CDR3 is TGCGCCAGCGCTCGACCAGGGGGAGGGCGAAGAGATGAGCAGTTCTTC. It translates to CASARPGGGRRDEQFF.

This sequence joins TRBV9 and TRBJ1-1; D not certain. V dropped 0 bases and J dropped 5 bases, with 8 bases sitting between them. Germline CDR1 and CDR2: SGDLS and YYNGEE. The CDR3 is made up of 13 amino acids. CDR3 in amino acids: CASSVGAGTEAFF. Here the CDR3 DNA reads TGTGCCAGCAGCGTAGGAGCAGGAACTGAAGCTTTCTTT.

The chain couples TRBV5-1 to TRBJ2-7, with D tentatively TRBD1 or TRBD2 (7 bases each). V was shortened by 4 bases and J by 6 bases, with 17 bases between the two germline ends. This CDR3 region has 14 residues. The V gene's germline CDR1 is SGHRS and CDR2 YFSETQ. CDR3: CASSPAQGRGEQYF. Written as DNA, the CDR3 is TGCGCCAGCAGCCCTGCACAGGGGAGGGGCGAGCAGTACTTC.

CDR3 in DNA: TGTGCCAGCAGCTCCAGACCGGGGGACGGGGAGCTGTTTTTT. Its protein product is CASSSRPGDGELFF. The rearrangement joins TRBV11-3 to TRBJ2-2; D might be TRBD2 (6 bases). Germline-derived CDR1 and CDR2 are SGHNT and YENEEA. The CDR3 is made up of 14 amino acids. Trimming stripped 4 bases from V and 7 bases from J, with 13 bases between. Complete variable domain (other parts from reference TRBV11-3 and TRBJ2-2): EAGVVQSPRYKIIEKKQPVAFWCNPISGHNTLYWYLQNLGQGPELLIRYENEEAVDDSQLPKDRFSAERLKGVDSTLKIQPAELGDSAVYLCASSSRPGDGELFFGEGSRLTVL.

The chain links TRBV6-6 to TRBJ2-3, with D unresolved. This CDR3 is built from 14 residues. Trimming cost V 0 bases and J 6 bases, with 10 bases left between them. Germline-derived CDR1 and CDR2 are MNHNY and SVGAGI (reference sequence). CDR3 amino acids: CASSYSRLSDTQYF. CDR3 DNA: TGTGCCAGCAGTTACTCGCGCCTCAGCGATACGCAGTATTTT.

The J gene is TRBJ1-6, the V gene TRBV7-4; a possible D gene is TRBD1 (5 bases). This CDR3 has 18 amino acids. Germline CDR1 SGHVT, CDR2 SQSDAQ. V lost 3 bases, J lost 5 bases, and 20 bases lay in between. The CDR3 DNA is TGTGCCAGCAGCTTGGCGGGGGTTGGGATTTTTAATAATTCACCCCTCCACTTT. It translates to CASSLAGVGIFNNSPLHF.

A single count supports this clone. The rearrangement links TRBV25-1 to TRBJ2-7; D possibly corresponds to TRBD1 (6 bases). This CDR3 spans 13 amino acids. Germline CDR1 is MGHDK and CDR2 is SYGVNS. The V end was cut by 3 bases, the J end by 4 bases, with 10 bases between. The CDR3 bases are TGTGCCAGCAGTGATACAGGGAAATACGAGCAGTACTTC. It specifies CASSDTGKYEQYF.

This clone was detected only a few times. This chain links TRBV19 with TRBJ2-7; no clear D gene. Germline V gives CDR1 LNHDA, CDR2 SQIVND (reference sequence). V gave up 3 bases and J gave up 5 bases, with 5 bases separating them. This CDR3 comprises 11 residues. The CDR3 protein is CASSMGNEQYF. CDR3 sequence (DNA): TGTGCCAGTAGTATGGGAAACGAGCAGTACTTC. Full variable domain (missing parts from reference TRBV19 and TRBJ2-7): DGGITQSPKYLFRKEGQNVTLSCEQNLNHDAMYWYRQDPGQGLRLIYYSQIVNDFQKGDIAEGYSVSREKKESFPLTVTSAQKNPTAFYLCASSMGNEQYFGPGTRLTVT.

The V gene is TRBV9, the J gene TRBJ1-1; a possible D gene is TRBD1 (5 bases). Germline V gene sequence: CDR1 SGDLS, CDR2 YYNGEE. CDR3 length: 15 residues. The V gene lost 4 bases and the J gene lost 1 base, with 14 bases spanning the gap. The CDR3 here is CASSPGGIRNTEAFF. CDR3 DNA: TGTGCCAGCAGCCCCGGGGGGATTCGGAACACTGAAGCTTTCTTT.

The V call is TRBV6-5, the J call TRBJ1-6; 7 bases map to TRBD1. CDR3 length: 15 residues. Germline V gene sequence: CDR1 MNHEY, CDR2 SVGAGI. The J segment lost 7 bases and the V segment lost 6 bases, leaving 9 bases of the junction unmatched. The CDR3 loop reads CASSSGTVSNSPLHF. The CDR3 nucleotides are TGTGCCAGCAGCTCCGGGACAGTTTCCAATTCACCCCTCCACTTT.

V is TRBV6-5 and J is TRBJ1-2; D remains ambiguous. There are 14 residues in the CDR3. V was cut by 2 bases and J by 4 bases, with 11 bases left in between. Germline CDR1 is MNHEY and CDR2 is SVGAGI. The CDR3 is CASSYAREGYGYTF. The CDR3 coding sequence is TGTGCCAGCAGTTACGCCAGAGAGGGCTATGGCTACACCTTC.

The chain employs TRBV29-1 and TRBJ2-1; 13 nucleotides agree with TRBD2. Germline CDR1 reads SQVTM; CDR2 reads ANQGSEA. V lost 4 bases to trimming and J lost 6 bases; unmatched junction nucleotides: 3. The CDR3 sequence is 14 residues long. The CDR3 DNA follows: TGCAGCGTTGTCCGGACTAGCGGGGGCAATGAGCAGTTCTTC. It yields the protein CSVVRTSGGNEQFF.

This chain joins TRBV19 and TRBJ2-1; no definite D call. The length of the CDR3 is 14 residues. The germline V and J ends were trimmed by 3 bases and 10 bases, with 16 bases remaining between them. The germline gives CDR1 LNHDA, CDR2 SQIVND (reference sequence). CDR3 sequence reads: CASSIYSGPWEQFF. The CDR3 DNA sequence: TGTGCCAGTAGTATTTACAGTGGGCCATGGGAGCAGTTCTTC.

The chain uses TRBV3-1 (or the pseudogene TRBV3-2) and TRBJ2-1, with D possibly matching TRBD2 (6 bases). Germline CDR1 reads LGHDT; CDR2 reads YNNKEL (reference sequence). With 0 bases removed from V and 9 bases from J, the gap between germline ends came to 18 bases. The CDR3 contains 16 residues. CDR3 region: CASSQDITGARGEQFF. The CDR3 nucleotides read TGTGCCAGCAGCCAAGATATAACGGGAGCTCGGGGTGAGCAGTTCTTC.

The gene calls are TRBV21-1 and TRBJ2-2. TRBV21-1 is a listed pseudogene. This CDR3 region has 17 residues. CDR3 in amino acids: CASFGGLAKANTGELFF. In DNA form, the CDR3 reads TGTGCCAGCTTTGGGGGATTGGCAAAGGCGAACACCGGGGAGCTGTTTTTT.

This sequence joins TRBV11-2 and TRBJ2-1; D remains ambiguous. Germline V gives CDR1 SGHAT, CDR2 FQNNGV. This CDR3 region has 12 residues. Trimming cost V 1 base and J 10 bases, with 8 bases left between them. The CDR3 DNA sequence: TGTGCCAGCAGCTTAGTGGACCTAGAGCAGTTCTTC. Protein: CASSLVDLEQFF.

The V call is TRBV6-5, the J call TRBJ1-4; D is uncertain. Germline CDR1 reads MNHEY; CDR2 reads SVGAGI. This CDR3 has 15 amino acids. The V end was cut by 2 bases, the J end by 0 bases, with 7 bases between. CDR3 protein: CASSYLGATNEKLFF. In DNA form, the CDR3 reads TGTGCCAGCAGTTACCTGGGAGCAACTAATGAAAAACTGTTTTTT.

J is TRBJ2-7 and V is TRBV19, with D possibly called TRBD1 or TRBD2 (6 bases each). V lost 8 bases and J 3 bases, leaving 14 bases between the germline ends. Per the germline V gene, CDR1 is LNHDA and CDR2 is SQIVND (reference sequence). The CDR3 sequence is 13 residues long. CDR3 amino acids: CASGSGAGYEQYF. The CDR3 nucleotides are TGTGCCAGTGGGTCGGGGGCCGGCTACGAGCAGTACTTC. The full variable domain, in which reference TRBV19 and TRBJ2-7 provide the parts outside the CDR3, is DGGITQSPKYLFRKEGQNVTLSCEQNLNHDAMYWYRQDPGQGLRLIYYSQIVNDFQKGDIAEGYSVSREKKESFPLTVTSAQKNPTAFYLCASGSGAGYEQYFGPGTRLTVT.

J is TRBJ1-1 and V is TRBV5-4, with D perhaps matching TRBD1 (6 bases). Germline CDR1 reads SGHNT; CDR2 reads YYREEE (reference sequence). This CDR3 region has 16 residues. The V gene lost 4 bases and the J gene lost 0 bases, with 16 bases spanning the gap. The DNA for the CDR3 is TGTGCCAGCAGCGAGGGGGGGAGCAGAATGAACACTGAAGCTTTCTTT. It yields the protein CASSEGGSRMNTEAFF.